This T cell receptor beta chain was retrieved from a study of a mutant IDH1 vaccine in newly diagnosed glioma. At the level of the study: Patients began vaccination 4-6 weeks after radiotherapy alone, or with temozolomide cycles.

Clones were sequenced by immunoSEQ multiplex PCR, and TCRdb holds only the in-frame ones, with some missing. Here the sample spans over 30,000 clones, about 83% being singletons. Time point reported: week 47, end of study. In every dose of vaccine, 300 ug of mutant IDH1 20-mer peptide was given alongside topical imiquimod. Donors' newly diagnosed IDH1-mutant WHO grade 3 or 4 astrocytomas lacked nuclear ATRX. V was trimmed by 8 bases and J by 10 bases, leaving 8 bases between them. Germline CDR1 MNHNY, CDR2 SVGAGI (reference sequence). The CDR3 loop spans 10 amino acids. Comment on this clone: Its antigen is unknown.

The chain is built from TRBV6-6 and TRBJ1-4; D remains unclear. Material: PBMCs, obtained from a glioma patient whose treatment included an IDH1 peptide vaccine. The receptor comes from a woman in her 30s with glioma. The CDR3 DNA reads TGTGCCAGCGGAACCGGAAAACTGTTTTTT. This translates into CASGTGKLFF.